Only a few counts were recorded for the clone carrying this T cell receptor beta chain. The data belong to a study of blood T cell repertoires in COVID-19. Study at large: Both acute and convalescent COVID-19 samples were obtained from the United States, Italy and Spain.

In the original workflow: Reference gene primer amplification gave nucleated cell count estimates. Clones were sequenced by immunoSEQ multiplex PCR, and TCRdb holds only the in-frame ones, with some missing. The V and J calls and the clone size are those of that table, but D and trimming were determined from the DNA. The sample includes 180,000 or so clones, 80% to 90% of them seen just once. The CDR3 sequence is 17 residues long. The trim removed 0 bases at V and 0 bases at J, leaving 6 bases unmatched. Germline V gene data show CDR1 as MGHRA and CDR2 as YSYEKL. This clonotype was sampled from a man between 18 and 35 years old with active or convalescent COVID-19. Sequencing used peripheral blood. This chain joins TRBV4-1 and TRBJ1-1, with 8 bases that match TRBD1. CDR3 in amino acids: CASSQDRAGGMNTEAFF. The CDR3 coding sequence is TGCGCCAGCAGCCAAGATCGAGCAGGGGGCATGAACACTGAAGCTTTCTTT.